This section outlines one T cell receptor (beta chain) sequence together with its context. These data come from a study of control samples from healthy donors and cancer patients. The CDR3 has 17 residues. TCRdb's table, derived via immunoSEQ multiplex PCR, lists solely in-frame clones and lacks some. The table includes some 80,000 clones, 80% to 95% detected once. This rearrangement joins TRBV21-1 to TRBJ1-6; the table calls TRBD1, which could not be checked here. TRBV21-1 is termed a pseudogene. This TCR came from a woman aged 60 to 75 in good health. The sequenced sample consisted of blood. The CDR3 region is CASSKARTANYNSPLHF. Written as DNA, the CDR3 is TGTGCCAGCAGCAAAGCGCGGACAGCGAACTATAATTCACCCCTCCACTTT.